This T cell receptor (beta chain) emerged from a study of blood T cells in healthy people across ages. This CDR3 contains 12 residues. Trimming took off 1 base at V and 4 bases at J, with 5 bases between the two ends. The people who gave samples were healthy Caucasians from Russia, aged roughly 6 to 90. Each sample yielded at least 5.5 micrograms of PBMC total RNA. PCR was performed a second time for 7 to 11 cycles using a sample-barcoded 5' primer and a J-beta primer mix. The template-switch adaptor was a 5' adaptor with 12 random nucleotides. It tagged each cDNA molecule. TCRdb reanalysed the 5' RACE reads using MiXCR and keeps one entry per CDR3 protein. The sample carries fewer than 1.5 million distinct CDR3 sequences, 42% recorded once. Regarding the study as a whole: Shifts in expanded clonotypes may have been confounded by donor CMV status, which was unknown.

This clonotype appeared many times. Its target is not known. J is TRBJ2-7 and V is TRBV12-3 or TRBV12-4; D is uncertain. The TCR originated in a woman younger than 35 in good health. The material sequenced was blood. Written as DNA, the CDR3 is TGTGCCAGCAGTTTAGTGTTATACGAGCAGTACTTC. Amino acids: CASSLVLYEQYF.